This T cell receptor beta chain was retrieved from a study of T cell repertoires in cytomegalovirus infection. Trimming stripped 7 bases from V and 0 bases from J, with 12 bases between. The length of the CDR3 is 15 residues. In germline, CDR1 is MNHNS, CDR2 SASEGT. This clonotype was recorded at least ten times. The antigen remains unidentified. Points from the study as a whole: In two of eight donors, the top clonotype was HLA-C-restricted CMV-specific.

TCRdb reprocessed the reads via MiXCR and lists one record per CDR3 protein. Of 25,000 to 35,000 distinct CDR3 sequences listed, about a fifth are singletons. This sample comprised CD8+ T cells from cultured PBMCs, obtained from culture after CMV antigen stimulation. The sequence was collected from a human donor in good health (CMV status not recorded). Some clones in this sample may be carry-over from other donors' samples. The V and J genes are TRBV6-1 and TRBJ1-4, with unresolved D. CDR3 sequence reads: CASKKGDATNEKLFF. The CDR3 nucleotides are TGTGCCAGCAAAAAGGGAGATGCAACTAATGAAAAACTGTTTTTT.